This TCR beta chain comes out of a study of blood T cells in healthy people across ages (dated by TCRdb to between 2015 and 2017). At the level of the whole study: In model experiments, template switching captured about one uniquely barcoded TCR beta cDNA molecule for every two T cells. The study measured age-related changes in TCR beta repertoire diversity using deep sequencing normalized with unique cDNA molecular identifiers. The donors were split into four age groups: young (average around 15 years), middle-aged (around 40), aged (approximately 59) and long-lived (roughly 80). Donors of different ages were randomly distributed across sequencing lanes to avoid experimental bias. Using the same blood draw, the study looked at two additional independent replicas of 1 million unique cDNA reads for two donors, one aged 18 to 30 and the other aged 80 or older.

The CDR3 holds 16 amino acids from the cysteine to the phenylalanine. Only the CDR3 portion is preserved as DNA: 48 bases, with reading frame beginning at the first base. CDR1 and CDR2, looked up from the germline V gene, are SQVTM and ANQGSEA. The donors were 40 or so Caucasian individuals from Russia, aged roughly 6 to 100 years, who were systemically healthy. Each donor gave roughly 9 milliliters of peripheral blood, drawn into EDTA-treated Vacutainer tubes. Ficoll-Paque density-gradient centrifugation was used to isolate PBMCs, with at least 6.5 million per sample. Total RNA was extracted from PBMCs with Trizol reagent, with at least 6 micrograms obtained per sample. For every donor, an aliquot of PBMCs went through flow cytometry to measure the percentages of naive CD45RAhigh/CD27high T cells. Results and caveats for the whole study, not just this receptor: Total diversity estimates from one million sequenced T cells were considered lower bounds and underestimates. Observed TCR beta diversity per million T cells fell roughly linearly with age, and a significant reduction was already apparent by age about 36. Compared with the aged group, more naive CD4+ T cells, fewer expanded clones and increased TCR diversity were shown by the long-lived group, suggesting age selection. The CMV infection status of donors was not known, potentially confounding age-related changes in expanded clonotypes. Bulk unsorted PBMC profiling prevented conclusive comparison of naive and antigen-experienced compartments. There was a strong correlation between observed TCR beta diversity and the percentage of naive T cells measured by flow cytometry.

Library preparation employed 5' RACE. Sequencer: Illumina HiSeq 2500. A second PCR of about 7 to 12 cycles was performed with a sample-barcoded 5' primer and a J-beta primer mix. Each TCR beta cDNA molecule received a unique molecular identifier from a template-switch 5' adaptor carrying 12 random nucleotides. Each sample yielded at least 3 million CDR3-containing paired-end reads. First-strand cDNA was synthesized from all RNA with the Mint cDNA synthesis kit, primed by a TRBC-specific oligonucleotide. After uracil-DNA glycosylase treatment, a first 18-cycle PCR used universal primers M1SS and BC2_uni_R on all cDNA. As for the original processing: Normalization of each sample was performed by random selection of 1 million high-quality reads, each carrying a distinct molecular identifier. Reads with shared molecular identifiers were discarded instead of being binned into consensus sequences. MiTCR, with a Q25 quality threshold and the strictest error-elimination algorithm, was used for CDR3 identification, clonotype clustering and error correction. A nonparametric unseen species model using Euler transformation provided a lower-bound estimate of total TCR beta diversity. Using fastp trimming at Q25 and MiXCR clonotype assembly, TCRdb reanalyzed the public sequencing data and kept in-frame beta chains. Here each entry gathers all rows of one CDR3 protein and keeps the most common genes and DNA. TCRdb assigned the V and J calls; the authors' analysis was not used. A total of about 640,000 distinct CDR3 sequences appear in this sample, under 70% of them only once. 35% to 40% of the sample comes from the top ten.

With regard to this clonotype: What this receptor recognizes is not known. At one end, the junction sequence differs from germline, possibly due to a read error.

The sample was blood. The V gene is TRBV29-1 and the J gene is TRBJ2-1, and 9 junctional nucleotides match TRBD2. The receptor's source is a man aged 55 to 69 in good health. CDR3 reads: CSVVGLAGESYSEQFF. The nucleotide sequence is TGCAGCGTTGTGGGATTAGCGGGGGAATCCTACAGTGAGCAGTTCTTC.